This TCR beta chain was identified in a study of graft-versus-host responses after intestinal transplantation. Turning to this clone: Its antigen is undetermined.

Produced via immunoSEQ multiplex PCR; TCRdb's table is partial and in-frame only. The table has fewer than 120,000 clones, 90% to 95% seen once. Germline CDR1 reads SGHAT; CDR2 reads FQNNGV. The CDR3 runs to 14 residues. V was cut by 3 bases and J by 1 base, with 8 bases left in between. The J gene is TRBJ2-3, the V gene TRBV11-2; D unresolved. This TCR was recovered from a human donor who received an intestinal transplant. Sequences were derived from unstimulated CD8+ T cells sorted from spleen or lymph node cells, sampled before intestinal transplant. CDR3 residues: CASSFLAGTDTQYF. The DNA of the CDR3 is TGTGCCAGCAGCTTTTTGGCCGGCACAGATACGCAGTATTTT. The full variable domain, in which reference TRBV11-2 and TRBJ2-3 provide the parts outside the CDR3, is EAGVAQSPRYKIIEKRQSVAFWCNPISGHATLYWYQQILGQGPKLLIQFQNNGVVDDSQLPKDRFSAERLKGVDSTLKIQPAKLEDSAVYLCASSFLAGTDTQYFGPGTRLTVL.